The clone carrying this TCR beta chain was detected once. Its specificity is not known. A much larger clonotype is one base distant, so this may be a read error. This specimen belongs to a study of CD8 T cells in ankylosing spondylitis. Making use of molecular barcodes, quantitative 5'-RACE generated TCR beta libraries. TCRdb re-called the 5' RACE reads through MiXCR, storing one row per CDR3 protein. The sample carries approximately 220,000 distinct CDR3 sequences, about 11% recorded once. Whole-study findings and limits: Reportedly, disease-linked clones are significantly enriched in ankylosing spondylitis patients' matched synovial fluid. Clones linked to disease, bearing a CD8+ phenotype, were relatively rare in peripheral blood. What seemed typical of ankylosing spondylitis blood was a TCR beta motif built from eight highly homologous variants.

Germline CDR1 is DFQATT and CDR2 is SNEGSKA (reference sequence). This CDR3 is built from 12 residues. Specimen: blood, either unsorted or a sorted T cell fraction (not recorded which). The chain is built from TRBV20-1 and TRBJ1-1; a possible D gene is TRBD1 (5 bases). This clonotype was obtained from a male donor with ankylosing spondylitis or in good health (not recorded which). The chain's CDR3 is CGASVRGEVAFF. CDR3 nucleotide sequence: TGCGGTGCTAGCGTGAGGGGCGAAGTAGCTTTCTTT.